This T cell receptor (beta chain) was sequenced for a study of cytomegalovirus exposure and HLA in healthy donors. V was shortened by 3 bases and J by 0 bases, with 6 bases between the two germline ends. Germline CDR1 is SGHTA and CDR2 is FQGNSA. CDR3 length: 14 residues. This clone was seen a few times. The PCR used 60 Vbeta and 13 Jbeta primers. Assay: immunoSEQ multiplex PCR; the TCRdb copy retains only in-frame clones and omits some. The repertoire holds some 110,000 clones, around 77% seen once, with 9.5% to 15% in the top ten. Sequencing used PBMCs. The clonotype originates from a woman in her 40s in good health and CMV-seropositive. This rearrangement joins TRBV7-2 to TRBJ1-3; D is unresolved. For the CDR3, the DNA is TGTGCCAGCAGCTTGGACTTCTCTGGAAACACCATATATTTT. Translating gives CASSLDFSGNTIYF.